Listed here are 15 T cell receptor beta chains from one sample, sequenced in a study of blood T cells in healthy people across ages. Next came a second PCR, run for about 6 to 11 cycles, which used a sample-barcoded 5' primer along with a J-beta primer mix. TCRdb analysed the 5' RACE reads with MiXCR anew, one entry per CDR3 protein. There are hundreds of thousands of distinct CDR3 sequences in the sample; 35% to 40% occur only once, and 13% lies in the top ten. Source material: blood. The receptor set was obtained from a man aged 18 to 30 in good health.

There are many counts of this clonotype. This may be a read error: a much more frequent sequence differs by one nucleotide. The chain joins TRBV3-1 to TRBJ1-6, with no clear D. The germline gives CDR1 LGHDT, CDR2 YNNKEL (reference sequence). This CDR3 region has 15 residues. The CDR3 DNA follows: TGTGCCAGCAGCCAAGGGTTTTCTAATAATTCACCCCCCCACTTT. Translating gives CASSQGFSNNSPPHF.

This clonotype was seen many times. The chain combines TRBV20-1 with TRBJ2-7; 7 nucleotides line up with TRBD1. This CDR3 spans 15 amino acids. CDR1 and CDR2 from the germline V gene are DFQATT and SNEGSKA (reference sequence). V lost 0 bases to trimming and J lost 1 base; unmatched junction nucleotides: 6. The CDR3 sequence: CSARDEGGDSYEQYF. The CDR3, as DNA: TGCAGTGCTAGAGATGAAGGGGGCGATTCCTACGAGCAGTACTTC.

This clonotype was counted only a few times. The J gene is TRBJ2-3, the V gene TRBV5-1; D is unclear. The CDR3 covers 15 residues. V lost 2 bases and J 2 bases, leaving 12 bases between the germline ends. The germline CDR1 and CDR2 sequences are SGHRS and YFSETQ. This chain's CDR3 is CASSLRAVATDTQYF. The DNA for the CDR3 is TGCGCCAGCAGCTTACGGGCAGTAGCCACAGATACGCAGTATTTT.

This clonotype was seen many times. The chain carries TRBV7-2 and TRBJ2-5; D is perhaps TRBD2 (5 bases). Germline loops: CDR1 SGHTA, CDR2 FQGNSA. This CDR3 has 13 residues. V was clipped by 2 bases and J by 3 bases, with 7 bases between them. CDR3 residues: CASSLLAEETQYF. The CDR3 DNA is TGTGCCAGCAGCTTACTAGCCGAAGAGACCCAGTACTTC.

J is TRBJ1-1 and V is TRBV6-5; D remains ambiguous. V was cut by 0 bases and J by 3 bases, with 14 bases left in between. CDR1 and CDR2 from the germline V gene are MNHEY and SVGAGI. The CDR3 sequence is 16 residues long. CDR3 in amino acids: CASSYSFLGRYTEAFF. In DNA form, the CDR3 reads TGTGCCAGCAGTTACTCATTCCTCGGACGGTACACTGAAGCTTTCTTT.

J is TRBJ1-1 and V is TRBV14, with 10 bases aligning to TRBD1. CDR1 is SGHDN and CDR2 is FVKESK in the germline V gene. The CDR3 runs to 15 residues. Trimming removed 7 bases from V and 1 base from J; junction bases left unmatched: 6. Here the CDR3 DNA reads TGTGCCAGCAAAGACAGGGGGCTACCGAACACTGAAGCTTTCTTT. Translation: CASKDRGLPNTEAFF.

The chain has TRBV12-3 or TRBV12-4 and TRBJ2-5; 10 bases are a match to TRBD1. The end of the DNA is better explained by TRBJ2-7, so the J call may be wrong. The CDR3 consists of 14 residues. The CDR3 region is CASSGTGASYEQYF. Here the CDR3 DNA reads TGTGCCAGCAGTGGGACAGGGGCCTCCTACGAGCAGTACTTC.

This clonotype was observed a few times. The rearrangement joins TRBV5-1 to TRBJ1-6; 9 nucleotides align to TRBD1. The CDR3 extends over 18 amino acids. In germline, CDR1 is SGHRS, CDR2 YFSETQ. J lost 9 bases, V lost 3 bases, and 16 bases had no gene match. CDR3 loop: CASSSETGTGSLGSPLHF. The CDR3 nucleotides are TGCGCCAGCAGCTCGGAAACCGGGACAGGGTCATTGGGTTCACCCCTCCACTTT.

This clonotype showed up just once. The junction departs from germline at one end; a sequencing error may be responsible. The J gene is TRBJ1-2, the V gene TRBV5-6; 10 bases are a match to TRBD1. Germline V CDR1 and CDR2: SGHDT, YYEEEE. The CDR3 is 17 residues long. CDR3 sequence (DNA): TGTGCCGGCAGCCGCCGGGACAGGGGCGAACCAAACCATGGCTACACCTTC. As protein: CAGSRRDRGEPNHGYTF.

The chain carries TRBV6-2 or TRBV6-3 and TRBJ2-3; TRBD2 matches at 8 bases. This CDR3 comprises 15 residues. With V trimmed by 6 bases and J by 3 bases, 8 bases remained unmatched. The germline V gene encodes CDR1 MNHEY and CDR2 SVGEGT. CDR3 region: CASSRGTSVTDTQYF. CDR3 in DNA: TGTGCCAGCAGCCGTGGGACTAGTGTGACAGATACGCAGTATTTT.

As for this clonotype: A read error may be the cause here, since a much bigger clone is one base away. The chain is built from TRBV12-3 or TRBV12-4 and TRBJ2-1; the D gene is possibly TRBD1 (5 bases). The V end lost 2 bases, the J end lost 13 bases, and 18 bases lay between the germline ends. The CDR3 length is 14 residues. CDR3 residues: CASSLRQGEKTQFF. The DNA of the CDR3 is TGTGCCAGCAGTTTACGGCAGGGTGAGAAGACCCAGTTCTTC.

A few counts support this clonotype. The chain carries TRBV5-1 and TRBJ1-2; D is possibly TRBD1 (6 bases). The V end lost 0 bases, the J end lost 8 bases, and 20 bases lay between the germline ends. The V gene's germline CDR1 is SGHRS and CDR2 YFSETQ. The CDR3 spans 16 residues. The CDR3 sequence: CASSLAAETGIEGYTF. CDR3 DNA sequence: TGCGCCAGCAGCTTGGCCGCAGAAACAGGGATAGAGGGCTACACCTTC.

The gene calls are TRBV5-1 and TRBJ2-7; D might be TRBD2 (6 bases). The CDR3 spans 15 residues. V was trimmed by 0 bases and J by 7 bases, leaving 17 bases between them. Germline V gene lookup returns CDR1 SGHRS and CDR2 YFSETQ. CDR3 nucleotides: TGCGCCAGCAGCTTGGAGACTAGAGCGGACAATGAGCAGTACTTC. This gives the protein CASSLETRADNEQYF.

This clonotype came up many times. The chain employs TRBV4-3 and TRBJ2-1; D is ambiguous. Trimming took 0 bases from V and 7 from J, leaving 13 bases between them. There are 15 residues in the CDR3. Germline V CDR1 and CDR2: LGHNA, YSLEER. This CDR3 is CASSQDRGSFNEQFF. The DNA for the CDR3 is TGCGCCAGCAGCCAAGATCGAGGTAGTTTTAATGAGCAGTTCTTC.

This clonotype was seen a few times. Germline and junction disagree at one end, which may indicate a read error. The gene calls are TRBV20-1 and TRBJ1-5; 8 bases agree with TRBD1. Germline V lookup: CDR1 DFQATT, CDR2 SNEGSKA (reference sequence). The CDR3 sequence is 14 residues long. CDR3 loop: CSASDRDLNRPQHF. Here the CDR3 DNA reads TGCAGTGCTTCGGACAGGGACCTTAATCGGCCCCAGCATTTT.